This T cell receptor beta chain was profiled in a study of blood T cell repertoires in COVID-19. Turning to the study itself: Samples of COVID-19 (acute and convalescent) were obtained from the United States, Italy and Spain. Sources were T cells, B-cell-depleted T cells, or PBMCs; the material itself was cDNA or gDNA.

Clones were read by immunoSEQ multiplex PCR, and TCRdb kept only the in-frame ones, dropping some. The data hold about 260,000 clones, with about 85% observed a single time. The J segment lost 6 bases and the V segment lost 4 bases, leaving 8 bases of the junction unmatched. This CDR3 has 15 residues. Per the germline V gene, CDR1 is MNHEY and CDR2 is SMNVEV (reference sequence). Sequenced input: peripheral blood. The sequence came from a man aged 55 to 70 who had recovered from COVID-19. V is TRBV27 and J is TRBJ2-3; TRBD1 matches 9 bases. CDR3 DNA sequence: TGTGCCAGCAGTTCTTCCACAGGGGGCTGGGATACGCAGTATTTT. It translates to CASSSSTGGWDTQYF.